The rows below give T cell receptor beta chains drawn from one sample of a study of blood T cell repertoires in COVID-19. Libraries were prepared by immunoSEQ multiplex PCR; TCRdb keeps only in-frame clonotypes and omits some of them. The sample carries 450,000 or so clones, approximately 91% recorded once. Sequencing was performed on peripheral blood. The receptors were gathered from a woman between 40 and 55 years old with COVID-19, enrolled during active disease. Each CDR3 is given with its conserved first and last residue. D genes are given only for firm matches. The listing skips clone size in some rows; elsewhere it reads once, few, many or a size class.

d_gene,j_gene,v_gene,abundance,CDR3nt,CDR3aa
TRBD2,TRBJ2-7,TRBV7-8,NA,TGTGCCAGCAGCGGAGGGAGGGCCCCGGGGGAGCAGTACTTC,CASSGGRAPGEQYF
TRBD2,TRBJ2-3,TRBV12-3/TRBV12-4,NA,TGTGCCAGCAGGCCGGGGGGAGATACGCAGTATTTT,CASRPGGDTQYF
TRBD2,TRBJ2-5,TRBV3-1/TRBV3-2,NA,TGTGCCAGCGAGGCTAGCGGAACAGAGACCCAGTACTTC,CASEASGTETQYF
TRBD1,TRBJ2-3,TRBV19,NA,TGTGCCAGTAGCGGACAGGATAGCACAGATACGCAGTATTTT,CASSGQDSTDTQYF
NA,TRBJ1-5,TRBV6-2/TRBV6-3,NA,TGTGCCAGCAGTTACTCGTTTTGGGGGGGGGAGCCCCAGCATTTT,CASSYSFWGGEPQHF
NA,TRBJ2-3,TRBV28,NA,TGTGCCAGCAGCATCATCCCAGGAGGGGATACGCAGTATTTT,CASSIIPGGDTQYF
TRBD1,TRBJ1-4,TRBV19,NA,TGTGCCAGTAGTATCAACAGGGGCCGCCCTAATGAAAAACTGTTTTTT,CASSINRGRPNEKLFF
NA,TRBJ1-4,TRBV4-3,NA,TGCGCCAGCAGCCAAGGCTCACCTAAAAGCGGGGGAGGTGAAAAACTGTTTTTT,CASSQGSPKSGGGEKLFF
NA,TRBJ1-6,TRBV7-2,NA,TGTGCCAGCAGCTTAGCGCTAGGGAGCTCCTATAATTCACCCCTCCACTTT,CASSLALGSSYNSPLHF
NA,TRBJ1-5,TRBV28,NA,TGTGCCAGCAGTTTATACCCAAGCCGTACGGATCAGCCCCAGCATTTT,CASSLYPSRTDQPQHF
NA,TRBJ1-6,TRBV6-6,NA,TGTGCCAGCAGTTACTCGGCCCAGGCAGGATCACCCCTCCACTTT,CASSYSAQAGSPLHF
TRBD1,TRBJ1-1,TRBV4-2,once,TGTGCCAGCAGCCGGACCCCGGACAGGGCCACTGAAGCTTTCTTT,CASSRTPDRATEAFF